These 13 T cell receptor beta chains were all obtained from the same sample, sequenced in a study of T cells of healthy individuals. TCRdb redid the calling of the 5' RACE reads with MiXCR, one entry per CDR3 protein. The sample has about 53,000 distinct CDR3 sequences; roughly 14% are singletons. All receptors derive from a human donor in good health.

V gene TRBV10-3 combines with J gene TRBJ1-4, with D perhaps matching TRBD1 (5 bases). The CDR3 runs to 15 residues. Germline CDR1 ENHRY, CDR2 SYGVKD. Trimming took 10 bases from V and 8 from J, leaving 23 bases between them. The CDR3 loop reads CATTDARGTHEKLFF. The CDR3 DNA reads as TGTGCCACCACCGATGCAAGAGGGACGCACGAAAAACTGTTTTTT.

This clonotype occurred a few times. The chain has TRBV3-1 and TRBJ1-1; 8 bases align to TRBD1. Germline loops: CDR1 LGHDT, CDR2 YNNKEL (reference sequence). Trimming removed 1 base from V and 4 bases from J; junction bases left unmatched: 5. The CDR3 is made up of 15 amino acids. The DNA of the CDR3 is TGTGCCAGCAGCCAAGGAAGACAGGGGAGCACTGAAGCTTTCTTT. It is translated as CASSQGRQGSTEAFF. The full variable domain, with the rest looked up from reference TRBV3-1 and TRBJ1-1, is DTAVSQTPKYLVTQMGNDKSIKCEQNLGHDTMYWYKQDSKKFLKIMFSYNNKELIINETVPNRFSPKSPDKAHLNLHINSLELGDSAVYFCASSQGRQGSTEAFFGQGTRLTVV.

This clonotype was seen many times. CDR3 in amino acids: CATSDRIQGREQPQHF. The CDR3 nucleotides are TGTGCCACCAGTGACCGGATACAGGGGCGTGAGCAGCCCCAGCATTTT. The chain carries TRBV24-1 and TRBJ1-5; 7 bases are shared with TRBD1. Germline loops: CDR1 KGHDR, CDR2 SFDVKD. V lost 4 bases and J lost 7; bases outside the gene matches: 12. The CDR3 loop spans 16 amino acids.

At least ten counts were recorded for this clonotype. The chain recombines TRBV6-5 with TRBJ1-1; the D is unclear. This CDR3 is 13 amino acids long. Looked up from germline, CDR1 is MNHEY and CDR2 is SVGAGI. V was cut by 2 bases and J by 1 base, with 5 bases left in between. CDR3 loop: CASSYGRNTEAFF. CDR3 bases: TGTGCCAGCAGTTACGGGAGGAACACTGAAGCTTTCTTT.

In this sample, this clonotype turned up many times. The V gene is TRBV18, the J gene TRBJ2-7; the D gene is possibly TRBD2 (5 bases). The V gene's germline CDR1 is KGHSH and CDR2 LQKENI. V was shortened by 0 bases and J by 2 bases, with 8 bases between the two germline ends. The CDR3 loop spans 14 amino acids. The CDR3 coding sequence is TGTGCCAGCTCACCACCAAACGGGGCCTACGAGCAGTACTTC. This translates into CASSPPNGAYEQYF.

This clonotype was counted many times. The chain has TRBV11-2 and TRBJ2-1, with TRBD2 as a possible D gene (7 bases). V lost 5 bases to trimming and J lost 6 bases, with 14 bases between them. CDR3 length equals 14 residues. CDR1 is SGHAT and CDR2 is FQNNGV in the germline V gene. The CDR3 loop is CASSSSGGRNEQFF. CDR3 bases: TGTGCCAGCAGCAGTTCGGGGGGCCGCAATGAGCAGTTCTTC.

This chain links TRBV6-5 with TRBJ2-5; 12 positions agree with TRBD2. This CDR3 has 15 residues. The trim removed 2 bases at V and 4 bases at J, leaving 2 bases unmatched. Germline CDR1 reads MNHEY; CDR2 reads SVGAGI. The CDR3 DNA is TGTGCCAGCAGTTACCAACTAGCGGGGGGAGAGACCCAGTACTTC. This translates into CASSYQLAGGETQYF.

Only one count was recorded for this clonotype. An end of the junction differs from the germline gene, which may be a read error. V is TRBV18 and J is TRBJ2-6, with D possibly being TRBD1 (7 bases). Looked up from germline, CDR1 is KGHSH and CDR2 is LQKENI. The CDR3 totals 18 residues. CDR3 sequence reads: CTSSTAGQLSSGANVLTF. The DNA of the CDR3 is TGTACCAGCTCAACGGCGGGACAGCTAAGCTCTGGGGCCAACGTCCTGACTTTC.

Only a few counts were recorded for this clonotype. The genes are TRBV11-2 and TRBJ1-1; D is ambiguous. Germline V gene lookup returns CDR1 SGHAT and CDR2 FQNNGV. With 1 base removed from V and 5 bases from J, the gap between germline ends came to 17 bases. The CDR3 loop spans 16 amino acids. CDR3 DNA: TGTGCCAGCAGCTTAGGCAGGTCGGGAGTCAAGACTGAAGCTTTCTTT. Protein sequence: CASSLGRSGVKTEAFF.

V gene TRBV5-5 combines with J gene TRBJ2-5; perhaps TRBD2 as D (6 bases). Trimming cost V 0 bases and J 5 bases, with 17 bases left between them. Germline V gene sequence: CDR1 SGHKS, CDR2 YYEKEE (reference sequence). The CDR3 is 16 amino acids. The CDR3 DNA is TGTGCCAGCAGCTTGGATCCGGGGGATTTAGTGGAGACCCAGTACTTC. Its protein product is CASSLDPGDLVETQYF.

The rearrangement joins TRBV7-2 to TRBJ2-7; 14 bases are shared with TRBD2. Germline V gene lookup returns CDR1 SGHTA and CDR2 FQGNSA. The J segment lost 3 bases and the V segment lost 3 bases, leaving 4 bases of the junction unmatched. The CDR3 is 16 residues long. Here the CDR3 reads CASSLEGTSGSYEQYF. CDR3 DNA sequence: TGTGCCAGCAGCTTGGAAGGGACTAGCGGGAGCTACGAGCAGTACTTC.

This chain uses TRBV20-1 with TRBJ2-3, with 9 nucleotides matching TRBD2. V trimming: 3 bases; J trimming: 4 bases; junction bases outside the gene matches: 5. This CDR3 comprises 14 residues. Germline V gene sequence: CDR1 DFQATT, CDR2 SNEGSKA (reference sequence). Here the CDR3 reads CSASPAGGSDTQYF. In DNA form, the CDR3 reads TGCAGTGCTAGTCCGGCGGGAGGGTCAGATACGCAGTATTTT.

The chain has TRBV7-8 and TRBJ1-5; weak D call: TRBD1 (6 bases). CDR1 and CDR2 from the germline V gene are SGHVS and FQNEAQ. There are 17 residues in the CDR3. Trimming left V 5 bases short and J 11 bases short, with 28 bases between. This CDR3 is CASSQDSTGSRRWAQHF. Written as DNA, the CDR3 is TGTGCCAGCAGCCAAGACTCGACAGGCTCCCGTCGTTGGGCCCAGCATTTT.